One and the same sample provided the 21 T cell receptor beta chains below, sequenced in a study of human T cells and chemical hapten exposure. TCRdb called the RACE reads again in MiXCR, with one record for every CDR3 protein. This table holds 360,000 or so distinct CDR3 sequences, roughly 6.3% found once. The time point here: patch test 2, 6 weeks after DPC sensitization. This sample's treatment: therapeutic diphenylcyclopropenone sensitization with weekly scalp DPC. Sample: whole blood, taken in connection with sensitization to the hapten diphenylcyclopropenone (DPC). The receptors were sampled from a woman aged 18 to 35 with alopecia areata. Some clones in this sample may be carry-over from other donors' samples.

V is TRBV20-1 and J is TRBJ2-3; 8 bases are shared with TRBD2. Germline CDR1 is DFQATT and CDR2 is SNEGSKA (reference sequence). The CDR3 has 14 residues. J gave up 6 bases and V 3 bases, and 8 bases lay outside the gene matches. In nucleotides, the CDR3 is TGCAGTGCTAGTTTGGCGGGGGGCTGGGATACGCAGTATTTT. Translation: CSASLAGGWDTQYF.

This clonotype appeared a few times. The V gene is TRBV20-1, the J gene TRBJ1-4; possibly TRBD1 for D (5 bases). The germline gives CDR1 DFQATT, CDR2 SNEGSKA (reference sequence). V lost 4 bases and J lost 2, with 5 bases in between. The CDR3 is 12 residues long. The CDR3 DNA follows: TGCAGTGCTAAGGGGACTAATGAAAAACTGTTTTTT. The encoded protein is CSAKGTNEKLFF.

There are many counts of this clonotype. A read error may account for a junction end that differs from germline. The rearrangement uses TRBV28 and TRBJ2-7; 9 nucleotides agree with TRBD1. Germline CDR1 MDHEN, CDR2 SYDVKM. The CDR3 has 15 residues. For the CDR3, the DNA is TGTGCCAGCAGTTTACCGGGACAGGGCTCCCACGAGCAGTACTTC. This translates into CASSLPGQGSHEQYF.

At least ten counts were recorded for this clonotype. V usage is TRBV7-2 and J usage is TRBJ1-2, with D possibly being TRBD1 (5 bases). Per germline, CDR1 SGHTA and CDR2 FQGNSA. The CDR3 runs 14 residues. Trimming left V 2 bases short and J 7 bases short, with 14 bases between. Written as DNA, the CDR3 is TGTGCCAGCAGCTTAAAAAGGGCAGGGAGTGGCTACACCTTC. Translation: CASSLKRAGSGYTF.

This clonotype was recorded at least ten times. The V gene is TRBV29-1, the J gene TRBJ1-1; 7 nucleotides agree with TRBD1. This CDR3 has 13 amino acids. With V trimmed by 2 bases and J by 6 bases, 6 bases remained unmatched. Germline loops: CDR1 SQVTM, CDR2 ANQGSEA. The chain's CDR3 is CSVEKGADAEAFF. The CDR3 nucleotides are TGCAGCGTTGAAAAGGGGGCGGACGCTGAAGCTTTCTTT. Drawing the rest from reference TRBV29-1 and TRBJ1-1, the complete variable domain is SAVISQKPSRDICQRGTSLTIQCQVDSQVTMMFWYRQQPGQSLTLIATANQGSEATYESGFVIDKFPISRPNLTFSTLTVSNMSPEDSSIYLCSVEKGADAEAFFGQGTRLTVV.

Only a few counts were recorded for this clonotype. The chain combines TRBV20-1 with TRBJ2-2, with TRBD2 identical over 10 bases. CDR1 and CDR2 (germline): DFQATT, SNEGSKA (reference sequence). Trimming removed 2 bases from V and 7 bases from J; junction bases left unmatched: 13. The CDR3 runs 17 residues. The CDR3 reads CSARSDGSGGAVGELFF. CDR3 DNA: TGCAGTGCTAGATCCGACGGGAGCGGGGGGGCTGTCGGGGAGCTGTTTTTT.

At least ten counts were recorded for this clonotype. The V gene is TRBV10-3, the J gene TRBJ1-1; 9 bases line up with TRBD1. The ends lost 6 bases at V and 0 bases at J; junction bases unmatched: 14. This CDR3 spans 18 amino acids. Germline V CDR1 and CDR2: ENHRY, SYGVKD. In DNA, the CDR3 is TGTGCCATCAGAAGGACAGGGGACCTACCCACCGTGAACACTGAAGCTTTCTTT. As protein: CAIRRTGDLPTVNTEAFF.

The rearrangement joins TRBV4-3 to TRBJ2-1, with TRBD2 matching 8 bases. The CDR3 contains 12 residues. Per the germline V gene, CDR1 is LGHNA and CDR2 is YSLEER. Trimming at V came to 4 bases and at J to 13 bases, leaving 6 bases not matched to a gene. DNA of the CDR3: TGCGCCAGCAGCCTCACCGGGGGGGACCAGTTCTTC. It yields the protein CASSLTGGDQFF.

In its sample, this clonotype was seen many times. The genes are TRBV10-3 and TRBJ1-2, with 7 bases matching TRBD1. The CDR3 length is 14 residues. Germline V lookup: CDR1 ENHRY, CDR2 SYGVKD. V lost 6 bases to trimming and J lost 4 bases; unmatched junction nucleotides: 8. The CDR3 region has the DNA TGTGCCATCAGCCTTGAAGACAGGGTCTATGGCTACACCTTC. Amino acid sequence: CAISLEDRVYGYTF.

DNA for the CDR3: TGTGCCAGCAGAGCGGACTTCCCAGAGACCCAGTACTTC. Protein sequence: CASRADFPETQYF. The chain carries TRBV12-3 or TRBV12-4 and TRBJ2-5; D is perhaps TRBD2 (5 bases). V lost 6 bases and J lost 4, with 12 bases in between. This CDR3 spans 13 amino acids.

Many counts were recorded for this clonotype. The chain uses TRBV29-1 and TRBJ1-1; possible D gene TRBD1, 6 bases. V gave up 7 bases and J gave up 0 bases, with 18 bases separating them. There are 15 residues in the CDR3. Per the germline V gene, CDR1 is SQVTM and CDR2 is ANQGSEA. CDR3: CSGAVTGQLNTEAFF. The CDR3 nucleotides are TGCAGCGGTGCGGTTACCGGACAGCTGAACACTGAAGCTTTCTTT. Full variable domain (missing parts from reference TRBV29-1 and TRBJ1-1): SAVISQKPSRDICQRGTSLTIQCQVDSQVTMMFWYRQQPGQSLTLIATANQGSEATYESGFVIDKFPISRPNLTFSTLTVSNMSPEDSSIYLCSGAVTGQLNTEAFFGQGTRLTVV.

This clonotype was counted between two and nine times. The genes are TRBV20-1 and TRBJ2-3, with 9 bases fitting TRBD1. After removal of 6 bases from V and 2 bases from J, the junction contained 15 bases not matched to a gene. The CDR3 extends over 17 amino acids. The germline CDR1 and CDR2 sequences are DFQATT and SNEGSKA (reference sequence). The CDR3: CSARPLPTGGFTDTQYF. The CDR3, as DNA: TGCAGTGCCAGGCCCCTCCCGACAGGGGGGTTCACAGATACGCAGTATTTT.

The V gene is TRBV4-1, the J gene TRBJ2-7, with D possibly TRBD2 on 6 matching bases. This CDR3 spans 18 amino acids. The V end lost 0 bases, the J end lost 0 bases, and 18 bases lay between the germline ends. Germline CDR1 MGHRA, CDR2 YSYEKL. The CDR3: CASSQDSLGQGGSYEQYF. The CDR3 DNA sequence: TGCGCCAGCAGCCAAGATTCACTCGGGCAGGGAGGCTCCTACGAGCAGTACTTC.

This sequence joins TRBV4-1 and TRBJ1-1; D is undetermined. Germline lookup yields CDR1 MGHRA and CDR2 YSYEKL. The CDR3 covers 15 residues. Between the trimmed V and J ends, which lost 4 bases and 0 bases, there was a span of 12 bases. The CDR3 DNA is TGCGCCAGCAGCCGCGGGCAGGTGCTGAACACTGAAGCTTTCTTT. This codes for CASSRGQVLNTEAFF.

The table lists this clonotype with a few counts. The rearrangement joins TRBV9 to TRBJ2-3; a weak D match, TRBD1 (6 bases). The germline V gene encodes CDR1 SGDLS and CDR2 YYNGEE. This CDR3 comprises 17 residues. Between the trimmed V and J ends, which lost 0 bases and 4 bases, there was a span of 18 bases. CDR3 amino acids: CASSVATRQGSSDTQYF. CDR3 bases: TGTGCCAGCAGCGTAGCTACTCGGCAGGGGAGCTCAGATACGCAGTATTTT.

This clonotype appeared many times. This chain links TRBV18 with TRBJ2-7; 9 bases map to TRBD1. Germline-derived CDR1 and CDR2 are KGHSH and LQKENI. V was clipped by 3 bases and J by 7 bases; unmatched bases: 10. There are 15 residues in the CDR3. The CDR3 DNA follows: TGTGCCAGCTCACCCAGGACAGGGGAACTGGGGGAGCAGTACTTC. Amino acid sequence: CASSPRTGELGEQYF.

This clonotype was counted at least ten times. J is TRBJ1-5 and V is TRBV7-2; D unresolved. The CDR3 runs to 15 residues. Per germline, CDR1 SGHTA and CDR2 FQGNSA. V was clipped by 8 bases and J by 0 bases, with 14 bases between them. CDR3 residues: CASVFWADSNQPQHF. The CDR3 nucleotides are TGTGCCAGCGTATTCTGGGCCGATAGCAATCAGCCCCAGCATTTT.

This clonotype was picked up a small number of times. The chain combines TRBV6-5 with TRBJ1-5; 7 bases are shared with TRBD1. After removal of 10 bases from V and 0 bases from J, the junction contained 6 bases not matched to a gene. Germline loops: CDR1 MNHEY, CDR2 SVGAGI. This CDR3 has 14 amino acids. The CDR3 DNA reads TGTGCCACCGGGACAGTTTATAGCAATCAGCCCCAGCATTTT. It specifies CATGTVYSNQPQHF.

This clonotype showed up just a few times. V is TRBV4-2 and J is TRBJ1-1; TRBD1 matches 9 bases. Per germline, CDR1 LGHNA and CDR2 YNFKEQ. CDR3 size: 18 residues. With V trimmed by 3 bases and J by 0 bases, 11 bases remained unmatched. The CDR3 nucleotides are TGTGCCAGCAGCCACCGGACAGGGGATAGCAGGGTGAACACTGAAGCTTTCTTT. Protein: CASSHRTGDSRVNTEAFF.

This clonotype was detected only once. The chain joins TRBV18 to TRBJ1-5; D uncertain. Trimming cost V 1 base and J 3 bases, with 10 bases left between them. The CDR3 is 15 amino acids. Germline V gives CDR1 KGHSH, CDR2 LQKENI. The CDR3 DNA sequence: TGTGCCAGCTCACCACGTCCGAGGTACAATCAGCCCCAGCATTTT. This translates into CASSPRPRYNQPQHF.

The table lists this clonotype with a few counts. This rearrangement joins TRBV5-1 to TRBJ1-4; tentatively, D is TRBD1 (6 bases). The CDR3 extends over 15 amino acids. The V gene lost 4 bases and the J gene lost 8 bases, with 18 bases spanning the gap. The germline V gene has CDR1 SGHRS and CDR2 YFSETQ. CDR3 nucleotides: TGCGCCAGCAGCACTGGTGGGGGGGCAGGCGAAAAACTGTTTTTT. Its translation: CASSTGGGAGEKLFF.